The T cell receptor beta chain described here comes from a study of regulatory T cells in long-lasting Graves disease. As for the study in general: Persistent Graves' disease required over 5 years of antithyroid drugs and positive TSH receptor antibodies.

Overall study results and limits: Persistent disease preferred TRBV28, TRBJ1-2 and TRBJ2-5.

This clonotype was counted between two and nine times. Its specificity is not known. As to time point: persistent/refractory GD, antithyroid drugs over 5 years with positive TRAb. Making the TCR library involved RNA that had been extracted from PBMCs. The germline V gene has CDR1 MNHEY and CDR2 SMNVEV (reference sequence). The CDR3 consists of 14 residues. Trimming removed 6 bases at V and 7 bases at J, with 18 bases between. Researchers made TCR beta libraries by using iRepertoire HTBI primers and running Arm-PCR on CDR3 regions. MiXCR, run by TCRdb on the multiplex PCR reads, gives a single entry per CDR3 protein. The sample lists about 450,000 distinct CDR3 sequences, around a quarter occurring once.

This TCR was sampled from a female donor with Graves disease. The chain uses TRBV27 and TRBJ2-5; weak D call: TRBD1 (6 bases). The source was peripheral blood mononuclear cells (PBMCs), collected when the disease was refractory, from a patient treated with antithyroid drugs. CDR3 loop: CASSTLAPRGTQYF. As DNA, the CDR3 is TGTGCCAGCAGCACTCTAGCCCCCAGGGGGACCCAGTACTTC.